A selection of T cell receptor beta chains follows, all from one sample in a study of Ad26.COV2.S vaccination and SARS-CoV-2 variants. Assay used: immunoSEQ multiplex PCR; TCRdb lists only in-frame clones, some missing. The sample lists some 520,000 clones, around 90% occurring once. The specimen was peripheral blood, collected in a trial of Ad26.COV2.S vaccine versus placebo. These receptors all come from a person between 18 and 59 years old who received the Ad26.COV2.S COVID-19 vaccine or a placebo. Each CDR3 is given with its conserved first and last residue. D genes are given only for firm matches. A clone size is listed for some rows: how often the clone was seen (once, few, many), or a class if it is expanded.

TRBV7-8,TRBJ2-1,.,TRBD2,TGTGCCAGCAGCTTATCCACTAGCGGGATCCTTACCAACAATGAGCAGTTCTTC,CASSLSTSGILTNNEQFF
TRBV30,TRBJ1-1,.,TRBD1,TGTGCCTGGACCCCGATCGGACAGGGGGGGAACACTGAAGCTTTCTTT,CAWTPIGQGGNTEAFF
TRBV10-3,TRBJ1-1,.,.,TGTGCCATACTACAGGGATTGAACACTGAAGCTTTCTTT,CAILQGLNTEAFF
TRBV2,TRBJ2-2,.,.,TGTGCCAGCAGTCGGGACACCTCCGGGGAGCTGTTTTTT,CASSRDTSGELFF
TRBV19,TRBJ1-4,.,.,TGTGCCAGTAGTGCTTACAGACGAAATGAAAAACTGTTTTTT,CASSAYRRNEKLFF
TRBV29-1,TRBJ1-1,.,.,TGCAGCGTTGGGCAGGGGAGCATGAACACTGAAGCTTTCTTT,CSVGQGSMNTEAFF
TRBV28,TRBJ2-1,once,.,TGTGCCAGCAGTTTATGGGGGGGTTCCCTCTCCTACAATGAGCAGTTCTTC,CASSLWGGSLSYNEQFF
TRBV28,TRBJ2-1,few,TRBD1,TGTGCCAGCAGCCAATCCGGGACAGGGATGGATGAGCAGTTCTTC,CASSQSGTGMDEQFF
TRBV28,TRBJ1-1,.,.,TGTGCCAGCAGAAACTCGGGACTCCAGAACACTGAAGCTTTCTTT,CASRNSGLQNTEAFF
TRBV5-6,TRBJ2-7,.,.,TGTGCCAGCAGCTTAAGCGGGTTCTCCTACGAGCAGTACTTC,CASSLSGFSYEQYF
TRBV24-1,TRBJ2-1,.,TRBD2,TGTGCCACCAGTGACAGCGGGAGGGGTGAGCAGTTCTTC,CATSDSGRGEQFF
TRBV5-6,TRBJ2-1,.,TRBD2,TGTGCCAGCAGCTTCGCTAGCGGGGAAGAGCAGTTCTTC,CASSFASGEEQFF
TRBV19,TRBJ1-5,.,.,TGTGCCAGTAGTATAGGATCGGGTGTCAATCAGCCCCAGCATTTT,CASSIGSGVNQPQHF
TRBV6-1,TRBJ1-5,.,TRBD1,TGTGCCAGCAGTGAACTGGGACAGGGGACGTATCAGCCCCAGCATTTT,CASSELGQGTYQPQHF
TRBV7-2,TRBJ2-2,.,.,TGTGCCAGCAGCCTAAGACAGGTCAAAAGGGGAAACACCGGGGAGCTGTTTTTT,CASSLRQVKRGNTGELFF
TRBV5-1,TRBJ1-5,few,.,TGCGCCAGCAGCCCGAACCCTAGCAATCAGCCCCAGCATTTT,CASSPNPSNQPQHF
TRBV28,TRBJ1-5,few,.,TGTGCCAGTTCGACAGTACTAAATCAGCCCCAGCATTTT,CASSTVLNQPQHF
TRBV3-1/TRBV3-2,TRBJ2-7,.,TRBD2,TGTGCCAGCAGCCAAGCGCGGCTAGCGGGGAATGAGCAGTACTTC,CASSQARLAGNEQYF
TRBV27,TRBJ2-1,once,TRBD1,TGTGCCAGCAGGCGGACAGGGGAGAGCTCCTACAATGAGCAGTTCTTC,CASRRTGESSYNEQFF
TRBV18,TRBJ2-4,.,TRBD1,TGTGCCAGCTCACCGCAAGGGACAGGGAGGCACATTCAGTACTTC,CASSPQGTGRHIQYF
TRBV19,TRBJ2-5,.,TRBD1,TGTGCCAGTAGCCCCGGACAGGCCCTTCTAGAGACCCAGTACTTC,CASSPGQALLETQYF
TRBV15,TRBJ2-5,.,.,TGTGCCACCGAGGGTGAAGAGACCCAGTACTTC,CATEGEETQYF
TRBV7-8,TRBJ2-3,.,TRBD2,TGTGCCAGCAGCTTATCTAGCGGGGGAACAGATACGCAGTATTTT,CASSLSSGGTDTQYF
TRBV9,TRBJ2-2,.,TRBD2,TGTGCCAGCAGCTTGGGACTAGCGGGAGTGGGGGCGAACACCGGGGAGCTGTTTTTT,CASSLGLAGVGANTGELFF
TRBV28,TRBJ2-1,.,TRBD1,TGTGCCAGCAGTCTAACCGGACAGGGGAAACACAATGAGCAGTTCTTC,CASSLTGQGKHNEQFF
TRBV15,TRBJ1-5,.,TRBD1,TGTGCCACCAGCAGAGATGGGGGCAGGGGGAGTCAGCCCCAGCATTTT,CATSRDGGRGSQPQHF
TRBV19,TRBJ2-7,few,TRBD1,TGTGCCAGTAGTACGGATCAGGGGGCCCTACTCTACGAGCAGTACTTC,CASSTDQGALLYEQYF
TRBV19,TRBJ2-6,.,.,TGTGCCAGTAGTATAGGGGTTCCCTCTGGGGCCAACGTCCTGACTTTC,CASSIGVPSGANVLTF
TRBV19,TRBJ2-2,.,TRBD1,TGTGCCAGTTTCAAGGGACAGGGGAGCACCGGGGAGCTGTTTTTT,CASFKGQGSTGELFF
TRBV5-1,TRBJ1-3,once,TRBD1,TGCGCCAGCAGCCCACGATTCGGACAGGGAACTGGAAACACCATATATTTT,CASSPRFGQGTGNTIYF
TRBV4-2,TRBJ2-4,once,.,TGTGCCAGCAGCCAAAGTACGGACATTCAGTACTTC,CASSQSTDIQYF
TRBV12-3/TRBV12-4,TRBJ2-1,once,TRBD1,TGTGCCAGCAGAGACAGGGAGAATGAGCAGTTCTTC,CASRDRENEQFF
TRBV27,TRBJ2-1,.,.,TGTGCCAGCAGTTCCGGGGTTCGAAGCTCCTACAATGAGCAGTTCTTC,CASSSGVRSSYNEQFF
TRBV30,TRBJ2-7,once,TRBD2,TGTGCCTGGAGTGTTAGACTAGCGGGCTACGAGCAGTACTTC,CAWSVRLAGYEQYF
TRBV10-2,TRBJ1-1,.,.,TGCGCCAGCAGTGAGTCGACGCGTTTCGAAGCTTTCTTT,CASSESTRFEAFF
TRBV7-9,TRBJ1-1,.,.,TGTGCCAGCACACAGGGAAACAATAGGAACACTGAAGCTTTCTTT,CASTQGNNRNTEAFF
TRBV29-1,TRBJ1-5,.,.,TGCAGCGTTGTAGTTGGTAATCAGCCCCAGCATTTT,CSVVVGNQPQHF
TRBV24-1,TRBJ2-2,.,.,TGTGCCACGTCCGATAGTCTAGGTGAGAACACCGGGGAGCTGTTTTTT,CATSDSLGENTGELFF
TRBV28,TRBJ1-1,.,TRBD1,TGTGCCAGCAGTTTAGCCCGGACAGGGCGGACTGAAGCTTTCTTT,CASSLARTGRTEAFF
TRBV3-1/TRBV3-2,TRBJ1-2,once,.,TGTGCCAGCAGCCAGGGGTGGCGTGGCTACACCTTC,CASSQGWRGYTF
TRBV5-1,TRBJ2-5,few,TRBD2,TGCGCCAGCAGCTTCTGGGGGGGTCAACAAGAGACCCAGTACTTC,CASSFWGGQQETQYF
TRBV2,TRBJ2-2,.,TRBD2,TGTGCCAGCGAGACGGGACTAAGGGCCGGGGAGCTGTTTTTT,CASETGLRAGELFF
TRBV5-1,TRBJ1-1,.,.,TGCGCCAGCAGCTTCTCTATGAACACTGAAGCTTTCTTT,CASSFSMNTEAFF
TRBV27,TRBJ2-7,.,TRBD1,TGTGCCAGCAGTACGCCGACAGGGGGCGCGTACGAGCAGTACTTC,CASSTPTGGAYEQYF
TRBV2,TRBJ1-2,.,.,TGTGCCAGCAGTGAAGTGCTCGGGGGTGACTATGGCTACACCTTC,CASSEVLGGDYGYTF
TRBV5-1,TRBJ2-3,.,.,TGCGCCAGCAGCTTGTTCCCCAGCACAGATACGCAGTATTTT,CASSLFPSTDTQYF
TRBV11-3,TRBJ2-5,.,.,TGTGCCAGCAGCTTAAAACGCCAAGAGACCCAGTACTTC,CASSLKRQETQYF
TRBV7-2,TRBJ2-1,once,.,TGTGCCAGCAGCTTAAGCTTTCAGGATGAGCAGTTCTTC,CASSLSFQDEQFF
TRBV6-2/TRBV6-3,TRBJ1-1,.,TRBD1,TGTGCCAGCAGTTACTGGCCCCAGGGGGTGAACACTGAAGCTTTCTTT,CASSYWPQGVNTEAFF
TRBV18,TRBJ2-2,.,.,TGTGCCAGCCTACCAAATGGACCCATAACCGGGGAGCTGTTTTTT,CASLPNGPITGELFF
TRBV7-9,TRBJ2-1,.,.,TGTGCCAGCAGCGTCACCGCCGGGACTGGTAACAATGAGCAGTTCTTC,CASSVTAGTGNNEQFF
TRBV5-1,TRBJ2-7,.,.,TGCGCCAGCAGCTTGGGGGCCCCTGTGGACGAGCAGTACTTC,CASSLGAPVDEQYF
TRBV30,TRBJ1-1,.,.,TGTGCCTGGAGTCTCCTATCTGGGTTGGGTGAAGCTTTCTTT,CAWSLLSGLGEAFF
TRBV19,TRBJ1-2,.,.,TGTGCCAGTAGTTCGGGGGGAGTTGGCTACACCTTC,CASSSGGVGYTF
TRBV7-9,TRBJ2-1,.,TRBD2,TGTGCCAGCAGCTTAGGTGGACTAGCGGAGTCGAATGATGAGCAGTTCTTC,CASSLGGLAESNDEQFF
TRBV5-1,TRBJ2-2,.,TRBD1,TGCGCCAGCAGCATGGGACAGGGTCGGTGGACCGGGGAGCTGTTTTTT,CASSMGQGRWTGELFF
TRBV7-2,TRBJ2-3,.,.,TGTGCCAGCAGCCCACCAACAGATACGCAGTATTTT,CASSPPTDTQYF